The 27 T cell receptor beta chains below were found in one sample sequenced in a study of cytomegalovirus exposure and HLA in healthy donors. The protocol was immunoSEQ multiplex PCR, while the TCRdb copy is restricted to in-frame clones and leaves out a portion. The sample gives around 260,000 clones, 80% to 95% of which show up once; around 3.1% is in the top ten. The sample comprised PBMCs. Receptor source: a woman aged 25 to 39 in good health and CMV-seronegative.

The CDR3 DNA sequence: TGTGCCAGCAGCGTAGAGAGGGGACTGAACACCGGGGAGCTGTTTTTT. Protein: CASSVERGLNTGELFF. This sequence joins TRBV9 and TRBJ2-2; D is possibly TRBD2 (6 bases). V was shortened by 0 bases and J by 1 base, with 10 bases between the two germline ends. CDR1 is SGDLS, CDR2 YYNGEE, per germline. The CDR3 extends over 16 amino acids.

The gene calls are TRBV5-1 and TRBJ1-5, with a possible D match to TRBD1 (5 bases). The CDR3 is 13 residues long. V dropped 0 bases and J dropped 10 bases, with 11 bases sitting between them. Per germline, CDR1 SGHRS and CDR2 YFSETQ. CDR3 amino acids: CASSLGGLDPQHF. In DNA form, the CDR3 reads TGCGCCAGCAGCTTGGGGGGGTTAGACCCCCAGCATTTT.

The V gene is TRBV6-1, the J gene TRBJ2-1; D tentatively fits TRBD1 or TRBD2 (6 bases each). Germline loops: CDR1 MNHNS, CDR2 SASEGT. The CDR3 is 14 residues long. The germline V and J ends were trimmed by 2 bases and 10 bases, with 15 bases remaining between them. The CDR3 loop reads CASSEKGGLGEQFF. CDR3 in DNA: TGTGCCAGCAGTGAAAAGGGGGGCCTGGGGGAGCAGTTCTTC.

The rearrangement joins TRBV27 to TRBJ2-7; 8 bases line up with TRBD2. This CDR3 has 15 residues. Germline V lookup: CDR1 MNHEY, CDR2 SMNVEV (reference sequence). Losses at the gene ends were 6 bases for V and 1 base for J; bases not matched to a gene: 8. The CDR3 nucleotides read TGTGCCAGCAGACCCAGCGGGAGTGGTTCCTACGAGCAGTACTTC. Amino acid sequence: CASRPSGSGSYEQYF.

V gene TRBV6-5 combines with J gene TRBJ2-2; D may be TRBD2 (6 bases). This CDR3 contains 13 residues. The ends were cut back, 5 bases at V and 7 bases at J, with 11 bases in the middle. The germline CDR1 and CDR2 sequences are MNHEY and SVGAGI. The CDR3 DNA sequence: TGTGCCAGCAGTGGCCTGGGGGGCGGGGAGCTGTTTTTT. Encoded protein: CASSGLGGGELFF.

The chain uses TRBV4-1 and TRBJ1-3; D remains ambiguous. This CDR3 comprises 15 residues. The ends were cut back, 3 bases at V and 0 bases at J, with 9 bases in the middle. From germline, CDR1 is MGHRA and CDR2 YSYEKL. The CDR3 DNA sequence: TGCGCCAGCAGCCAGGAGGACCCCTCTGGAAACACCATATATTTT. It codes for CASSQEDPSGNTIYF.

This chain links TRBV7-8 with TRBJ1-2; D gene unclear. The CDR3 consists of 14 residues. Germline V gives CDR1 SGHVS, CDR2 FQNEAQ. Trimming shortened V by 2 bases and J by 4 bases, and 11 bases separated the two germline ends. This CDR3 is CASSLKQRPYGYTF. The CDR3 nucleotides read TGTGCCAGCAGCTTAAAACAGAGACCCTATGGCTACACCTTC.

This clone was seen more than once but under ten times. The gene calls are TRBV6-6 and TRBJ1-1; D is uncertain. Germline V gene sequence: CDR1 MNHNY, CDR2 SVGAGI (reference sequence). V gave up 2 bases and J gave up 11 bases, with 9 bases separating them. The CDR3 extends over 11 amino acids. This chain's CDR3 is CASSYQLGAFF. DNA of the CDR3: TGTGCCAGCAGTTACCAGTTGGGGGCTTTCTTT.

The rearrangement joins TRBV9 to TRBJ2-3; the D gene is possibly TRBD1 (6 bases). CDR1 and CDR2 (germline): SGDLS, YYNGEE. The V end was cut by 0 bases, the J end by 11 bases, with 22 bases between. The CDR3 is 16 residues long. Here the CDR3 reads CASSVGTGTTIPQQYF. CDR3 DNA sequence: TGTGCCAGCAGCGTAGGGACCGGGACAACAATACCCCAGCAGTATTTT. The full variable domain, with the rest looked up from reference TRBV9 and TRBJ2-3, is DSGVTQTPKHLITATGQRVTLRCSPRSGDLSVYWYQQSLDQGLQFLIQYYNGEERAKGNILERFSAQQFPDLHSELNLSSLELGDSALYFCASSVGTGTTIPQQYFGPGTRLTVL.

V and J are TRBV30 and TRBJ2-2, with D uncertain. V was clipped by 0 bases and J by 12 bases, with 17 bases between them. The germline gives CDR1 GTSNPN, CDR2 SVGIG (reference sequence). The CDR3 contains 14 residues. CDR3 sequence reads: CAWSVPDGPRKLFF. CDR3 in DNA: TGTGCCTGGAGTGTACCGGACGGGCCGAGGAAGCTGTTTTTT.

The chain combines TRBV19 with TRBJ2-3; a weak D match, TRBD1 (6 bases). Per the germline V gene, CDR1 is LNHDA and CDR2 is SQIVND (reference sequence). The CDR3 has 17 residues. Trimming cost V 1 base and J 2 bases, with 16 bases left between them. The CDR3 bases are TGTGCCAGTAGTATAGCAGGGGAGTCGAACATCACAGATACGCAGTATTTT. Amino acid sequence: CASSIAGESNITDTQYF.

The chain is built from TRBV11-2 and TRBJ2-7, with D perhaps matching TRBD1 or TRBD2 (7 bases each). V gave up 3 bases and J gave up 3 bases, with 12 bases separating them. The CDR3 runs to 14 residues. The germline gives CDR1 SGHAT, CDR2 FQNNGV. DNA for the CDR3: TGTGCCAGCAGCTTGGGAGGGGGCAACTACGAGCAGTACTTC. Residues: CASSLGGGNYEQYF.

The chain joins TRBV25-1 to TRBJ2-3, with D possibly matching TRBD2 (6 bases). The CDR3 loop spans 15 amino acids. Between the trimmed V and J ends, which lost 3 bases and 2 bases, there was a span of 12 bases. Germline CDR1 and CDR2: MGHDK and SYGVNS. The CDR3 reads CASSESRGTTDTQYF. The DNA of the CDR3 is TGTGCCAGCAGTGAGTCTCGCGGGACCACAGATACGCAGTATTTT.

The chain has TRBV6-5 and TRBJ2-7; D might be TRBD2 (5 bases). CDR1 is MNHEY and CDR2 is SVGAGI in the germline V gene. The CDR3 extends over 15 amino acids. V lost 2 bases and J 0 bases, leaving 11 bases between the germline ends. In nucleotides, the CDR3 is TGTGCCAGCAGTTACGCGGGCGCCGACTCCTACGAGCAGTACTTC. Protein: CASSYAGADSYEQYF.

The chain uses TRBV13 and TRBJ2-1, with 9 bases aligning to TRBD2. The length of the CDR3 is 16 residues. Germline V gene sequence: CDR1 PRHDT, CDR2 FYEKMQ (reference sequence). V was clipped by 1 base and J by 7 bases; unmatched bases: 8. CDR3 amino acids: CASSLEAGGPDNEQFF. In nucleotides, the CDR3 is TGTGCCAGCAGCTTAGAGGCGGGAGGGCCGGATAATGAGCAGTTCTTC.

The chain recombines TRBV6-1 with TRBJ2-2, with TRBD1 identical over 9 bases. CDR1 MNHNS and CDR2 SASEGT come from the germline V gene. The J segment lost 3 bases and the V segment lost 5 bases, leaving 4 bases of the junction unmatched. The CDR3 extends over 15 amino acids. The CDR3 DNA reads as TGTGCCAGCAGTTCGGACAGGGGCCACACCGGGGAGCTGTTTTTT. It yields the protein CASSSDRGHTGELFF.

The CDR3: CASSSTGSGYEQYF. Written as DNA, the CDR3 is TGTGCCAGCAGCTCCACAGGTTCGGGCTACGAGCAGTACTTC. This chain connects TRBV6-5 to TRBJ2-7; D may be TRBD1 (5 bases). Between the trimmed V and J ends, which lost 6 bases and 3 bases, there was a span of 15 bases. The length of the CDR3 is 14 residues. Germline V lookup: CDR1 MNHEY, CDR2 SVGAGI.

The CDR3 loop reads CASSQGFANYGYTF. CDR3 in DNA: TGTGCCAGCAGCCAGGGGTTCGCTAACTATGGCTACACCTTC. V gene TRBV6-5 combines with J gene TRBJ1-2, with D tentatively TRBD1 (6 bases). This CDR3 spans 14 amino acids. V lost 6 bases and J lost 0, with 11 bases in between. Germline loops: CDR1 MNHEY, CDR2 SVGAGI.

This clone was observed a single time. The J gene is TRBJ2-7, the V gene TRBV5-4; TRBD2 agrees at 10 bases. V gave up 1 base and J gave up 5 bases; unmatched junction bases: 6. This CDR3 is built from 15 residues. CDR1 is SGHNT, CDR2 YYREEE, per germline (reference sequence). CDR3: CASSLQAGGPHEQYF. In DNA, the CDR3 is TGTGCCAGCAGCTTGCAAGCGGGAGGGCCCCACGAGCAGTACTTC.

DNA of the CDR3: TGTGCCAGCTCACCAACAGGAGAGATCTACGAGCAGTACTTC. Its translation: CASSPTGEIYEQYF. The chain combines TRBV18 with TRBJ2-7, with a tentative D call TRBD1 (5 bases). Germline values: CDR1 KGHSH, CDR2 LQKENI. The CDR3 sequence is 14 residues long. V was trimmed by 2 bases and J by 3 bases, leaving 11 bases between them.

This clone was recorded a few times. V usage is TRBV7-3 and J usage is TRBJ2-2; D may match TRBD1 or TRBD2 (5 bases each). CDR1 is SGHTA, CDR2 FQGTGA, per germline. The CDR3 sequence is 16 residues long. Trimming stripped 5 bases from V and 3 bases from J, with 16 bases between. CDR3 loop: CASSPWDAQYTGELFF. The CDR3 nucleotides are TGTGCCAGCAGCCCATGGGACGCCCAGTACACCGGGGAGCTGTTTTTT.

The chain has TRBV15 and TRBJ2-7; D uncertain. Germline CDR1 reads LNHNV; CDR2 reads YYDKDF (reference sequence). V was cut by 0 bases and J by 4 bases, with 7 bases left in between. The CDR3 consists of 13 residues. The CDR3 DNA reads TGTGCCACCAGCAGAGAAGGCGGATACGAGCAGTACTTC. Its translation is CATSREGGYEQYF.

The chain is built from TRBV29-1 and TRBJ2-7; 8 bases agree with TRBD2. V dropped 4 bases and J dropped 5; count of bases not matched to a gene: 10. The CDR3 sequence is 14 residues long. Per germline, CDR1 SQVTM and CDR2 ANQGSEA. The CDR3 nucleotides are TGCAGCGTTGTCCAGACGGGAGGGTACGACGAGCAGTACTTC. It is translated as CSVVQTGGYDEQYF.

The chain uses TRBV7-8 and TRBJ2-7, with 8 positions matching TRBD2. With V trimmed by 7 bases and J by 6 bases, 20 bases remained unmatched. The CDR3 length is 17 residues. Germline V gene sequence: CDR1 SGHVS, CDR2 FQNEAQ. In DNA, the CDR3 is TGTGCCAGCATCCCTAGTCGGTTTGTTAGCGGGAAATCCGAGCAGTACTTC. Amino acid sequence: CASIPSRFVSGKSEQYF.

The J gene is TRBJ2-2, the V gene TRBV7-9; TRBD1 might be the D (6 bases). This CDR3 contains 14 residues. Per the germline V gene, CDR1 is SEHNR and CDR2 is FQNEAQ (reference sequence). V lost 4 bases to trimming and J lost 5 bases, with 11 bases between them. The CDR3 is CASSSLGATGELFF. In nucleotides, the CDR3 is TGTGCCAGCAGCTCCCTGGGGGCGACCGGGGAGCTGTTTTTT.

The chain employs TRBV28 and TRBJ1-5, with TRBD1 identical over 9 bases. The length of the CDR3 is 14 residues. Germline lookup yields CDR1 MDHEN and CDR2 SYDVKM. Germline trimming cut 6 bases from V and 1 base from J; bases unmatched to any gene: 1. CDR3 loop: CASRGTGSNQPQHF. CDR3 nucleotides: TGTGCCAGCAGGGGGACAGGGAGCAATCAGCCCCAGCATTTT.

The CDR3 region is CASSVQGSDTGELFF. CDR3 nucleotides: TGTGCCAGCAGCGTACAGGGTTCGGACACCGGGGAGCTGTTTTTT. V and J are TRBV11-3 and TRBJ2-2; D perhaps matches TRBD1 (6 bases). CDR3 length: 15 residues. Germline V gives CDR1 SGHNT, CDR2 YENEEA. The V gene lost 5 bases and the J gene lost 3 bases, with 13 bases spanning the gap.